This is a list of T cell receptor beta chains from one sample in a study of blood T cell repertoires in COVID-19. Only in-frame clones appear in the TCRdb table, and some are missing; sequencing was by immunoSEQ multiplex PCR. The sample carries roughly 120,000 clones, more than 80% recorded once. Sequenced material: peripheral blood. The receptors shown here come from a woman aged 55-75 years with COVID-19, enrolled during active disease. The CDR3 runs from the conserved cysteine through the conserved F or W. A D gene is named only where the DNA matches it firmly. Rows give clone size only sometimes, using once, few, many, or a class for an expanded clone.

>TRBJ1-6|TRBV4-2|-|-
TGTGCCAGCAGCCAATTTGAGGGAAATTCACCCCTCCACTTT
CASSQFEGNSPLHF
>TRBJ2-1|TRBV4-3|-|TRBD2
TGCGCCAGCAGCCATAGCGGGGGGGTTGACAATGAGCAGTTCTTC
CASSHSGGVDNEQFF
>TRBJ1-5|TRBV20-1|-|-
TGCAGTGCTGGTGCGAGCAATCAGCCCCAGCATTTT
CSAGASNQPQHF
>TRBJ1-1|TRBV6-5|-|-
TGTGCCAGCAGTTACTCACGGACAGAAATGAACACTGAAGCTTTCTTT
CASSYSRTEMNTEAFF
>TRBJ2-7|TRBV11-2|-|TRBD2
TGTGCCAGCAGCTTAGTACTAGCGGGGGGGCTTAGCTCCTACGAGCAGTACTTC
CASSLVLAGGLSSYEQYF
>TRBJ1-2|TRBV7-3|-|-
TGTGCCAGCAGCGTAGCGGGGGGATCTAACTATGGCTACACCTTC
CASSVAGGSNYGYTF
>TRBJ2-1|TRBV11-2|-|-
TGTGCCAGCAGCTTAGACAGGGGCTCCTACAATGAGCAGTTCTTC
CASSLDRGSYNEQFF
>TRBJ2-6|TRBV27|-|TRBD1
TGTGCCAGCAGTTACCTCCCGGGACAGGGTGCCTCTGGGGCCAACGTCCTGACTTTC
CASSYLPGQGASGANVLTF
>TRBJ2-1|TRBV7-9|-|-
TGTGCCAGCAGCTTAGATACAGGGTCCTACAATGAGCAGTTCTTC
CASSLDTGSYNEQFF
>TRBJ2-3|TRBV19|once|TRBD2
TGTGCCAGTAGTTGGGGACTAGCGGGGGGGTATACAGATACGCAGTATTTT
CASSWGLAGGYTDTQYF
>TRBJ1-3|TRBV6-5|-|-
TGTGCCAGCAGACAGAACTCTGGAAACACCATATATTTT
CASRQNSGNTIYF
>TRBJ1-1|TRBV5-1|few|-
TGCGCCAGCAGCCTCCAGGGTGGAGATGTTTGGACTGAAGCTTTCTTT
CASSLQGGDVWTEAFF
>TRBJ1-2|TRBV5-1|-|TRBD1
TGCGCCAGCAGCCCCCCCAAGGGTCAGGGGGCCTTCTCCCTCTATGGCTACACCTTC
CASSPPKGQGAFSLYGYTF
>TRBJ2-1|TRBV19|-|-
TGTGCCAGTAGCTCAAAGGGCAGGGTAGGCAATGAGCAGTTCTTC
CASSSKGRVGNEQFF
>TRBJ2-6|TRBV7-9|-|-
TGTGCCAGCAGCTTACAGGAAGCCGGGGCCAACGTCCTGACTTTC
CASSLQEAGANVLTF
>TRBJ1-1|TRBV27|-|-
TGTGCCAGCAGCCCCCCCGCCCCCCGGGGGGCGCGGGATAGAAACACTGAAGCTTTCTTT
CASSPPAPRGARDRNTEAFF
>TRBJ1-4|TRBV19|few|-
TGTGCCAGTAGTATAAAAGGGGCCAATGAAAAACTGTTTTTT
CASSIKGANEKLFF
>TRBJ1-5|TRBV12-3/TRBV12-4|few|TRBD1
TGTGCCAGCACGTACCAATTGGGACAGACCCAGCATTTT
CASTYQLGQTQHF